A single sample is the source of the 29 T cell receptor beta chains below, sequenced in a study of T cell changes during pregnancy in multiple sclerosis. Measured with immunoSEQ multiplex PCR; TCRdb has only the in-frame clones, and not every one. The repertoire holds more than 90,000 clones, with 92% as singletons. The sample was peripheral blood, taken after pregnancy. Source of these receptors: a female donor with multiple sclerosis, enrolled in a pregnancy study.

V usage is TRBV6-1 and J usage is TRBJ1-2; the D gene is possibly TRBD1 (6 bases). CDR1 MNHNS and CDR2 SASEGT come from the germline V gene. Trimming left V 2 bases short and J 8 bases short, with 15 bases between. The CDR3 is 14 residues long. This chain's CDR3 is CASSEPTGSGGYTF. In DNA, the CDR3 is TGTGCCAGCAGTGAACCGACAGGCTCCGGCGGCTACACCTTC.

The chain links TRBV2 to TRBJ2-3; TRBD1 agrees at 10 bases. Germline trimming cut 6 bases from V and 8 bases from J; bases unmatched to any gene: 8. In germline, CDR1 is SNHLY, CDR2 FYNNEI. This CDR3 is built from 14 residues. The chain's CDR3 is CASSSDRGSFTQYF. The CDR3, as DNA: TGTGCCAGCAGCTCGGACAGGGGGAGTTTTACGCAGTATTTT.

J is TRBJ2-7 and V is TRBV4-1; TRBD1 matches 7 bases. This CDR3 has 15 amino acids. Germline V CDR1 and CDR2: MGHRA, YSYEKL. Trimming took 3 bases from V and 4 from J; bases not matched to a gene: 9. The CDR3 loop is CASSHQPGTEYEQYF. CDR3 DNA: TGCGCCAGCAGCCATCAACCAGGGACAGAGTACGAGCAGTACTTC.

The rearrangement links TRBV5-1 to TRBJ2-7; 9 bases align to TRBD1. CDR3 length: 14 amino acids. Germline trimming cut 4 bases from V and 3 bases from J; bases unmatched to any gene: 5. CDR1 is SGHRS, CDR2 YFSETQ, per germline. CDR3 sequence reads: CASSPGTGLYEQYF. CDR3 DNA: TGCGCCAGCAGCCCCGGGACAGGGCTCTACGAGCAGTACTTC.

This clone appeared once. V and J are TRBV5-6 and TRBJ2-5; D uncertain. Germline V gives CDR1 SGHDT, CDR2 YYEEEE. This CDR3 comprises 15 residues. Trimming took 4 bases from V and 2 from J, leaving 15 bases between them. The CDR3 protein is CASSQPRQAQETQYF. CDR3 nucleotide sequence: TGTGCCAGCAGCCAACCTCGACAAGCACAAGAGACCCAGTACTTC.

The chain combines TRBV5-1 with TRBJ2-2, with 8 bases aligning to TRBD2. This CDR3 contains 16 residues. CDR1 and CDR2 from the germline V gene are SGHRS and YFSETQ. The V and J ends lost 1 base and 3 bases, in that order; junction bases with no gene match: 5. CDR3 DNA sequence: TGCGCCAGCAGCTTGCGCGGGGGGCACGACACCGGGGAGCTGTTTTTT. As protein: CASSLRGGHDTGELFF.

The chain recombines TRBV5-4 with TRBJ2-5; the match to TRBD2 covers 9 bases. The length of the CDR3 is 15 residues. The V gene end was trimmed by 2 bases and the J gene end by 4 bases; junction bases not matched to a gene: 6. Germline-derived CDR1 and CDR2 are SGHNT and YYREEE (reference sequence). CDR3 sequence reads: CASSFDSGGGETQYF. The DNA for the CDR3 is TGTGCCAGCAGCTTCGATAGCGGGGGAGGAGAGACCCAGTACTTC.

J is TRBJ1-3 and V is TRBV9, with D tentatively TRBD1 (6 bases). The CDR3 sequence is 16 residues long. The germline V gene encodes CDR1 SGDLS and CDR2 YYNGEE. V was cut by 3 bases and J by 0 bases, with 13 bases left in between. CDR3 coding DNA: TGTGCCAGCAGCGAGATCCCGGGACACTCTGGAAACACCATATATTTT. Its translation is CASSEIPGHSGNTIYF.

The chain couples TRBV27 to TRBJ2-1, with 15 bases fitting TRBD2. J gave up 10 bases and V 7 bases, and 11 bases lay outside the gene matches. The CDR3 runs 16 residues. Germline lookup yields CDR1 MNHEY and CDR2 SMNVEV (reference sequence). CDR3 bases: TGTGCCAGCATTGACCGGACTAGCGGGAGGGCCGGGGAGCAGTTCTTC. Protein sequence: CASIDRTSGRAGEQFF.

V and J are TRBV7-9 and TRBJ1-1; 8 bases match TRBD1. With V trimmed by 3 bases and J by 3 bases, 6 bases remained unmatched. The germline gives CDR1 SEHNR, CDR2 FQNEAQ (reference sequence). The CDR3 sequence is 15 residues long. CDR3 DNA sequence: TGTGCCAGCAGCTTTCCCCAGGGGGCAGACACTGAAGCTTTCTTT. Translated: CASSFPQGADTEAFF.

The gene calls are TRBV5-1 and TRBJ2-1, with D maybe TRBD2 (5 bases). The germline V gene has CDR1 SGHRS and CDR2 YFSETQ. The CDR3 totals 18 residues. Trimming removed 2 bases from V and 6 bases from J, with 24 bases in between. CDR3 amino acids: CASSFALTLSVESNEQFF. In nucleotides, the CDR3 is TGCGCCAGCAGCTTTGCCCTTACTCTTAGCGTGGAGAGCAATGAGCAGTTCTTC.

The CDR3 here is CASRTGEGRGYTF. In DNA, the CDR3 is TGCGCCAGCAGGACGGGGGAGGGGAGAGGCTACACCTTC. The rearrangement links TRBV10-1 to TRBJ1-2, with TRBD1 as a possible D gene (5 bases). The V gene's germline CDR1 is WNHNN and CDR2 SYGVQD (reference sequence). The CDR3 is 13 residues long. Trimming stripped 6 bases from V and 8 bases from J, with 16 bases between.

J is TRBJ2-7 and V is TRBV4-3; the match to TRBD2 covers 7 bases. Germline V gene sequence: CDR1 LGHNA, CDR2 YSLEER. Trimming removed 0 bases from V and 2 bases from J; junction bases left unmatched: 7. The CDR3 is 16 amino acids. This CDR3 reads CASSQEFQRGAYEQYF. In nucleotides, the CDR3 is TGCGCCAGCAGCCAAGAATTCCAGCGGGGCGCCTACGAGCAGTACTTC.

The chain uses TRBV29-1 and TRBJ2-3, with D unclear. This CDR3 is 12 amino acids long. Trimming removed 4 bases from V and 2 bases from J, with 7 bases in between. Germline CDR1 and CDR2: SQVTM and ANQGSEA. The CDR3 loop is CSVGGYTDTQYF. CDR3 nucleotide sequence: TGCAGCGTTGGCGGATACACAGATACGCAGTATTTT.

This sequence joins TRBV30 and TRBJ1-2; the match to TRBD1 covers 7 bases. The CDR3 sequence is 11 residues long. Germline V gives CDR1 GTSNPN, CDR2 SVGIG (reference sequence). V shed 3 bases, J shed 10 bases, and the junction held 5 bases outside the gene matches. CDR3 sequence reads: CAWSLGQSYTF. The CDR3, as DNA: TGTGCCTGGAGCTTGGGACAGTCCTACACCTTC. Filled out from reference TRBV30 and TRBJ1-2, the complete variable domain reads SQTIHQWPATLVQPVGSPLSLECTVEGTSNPNLYWYRQAAGRGLQLLFYSVGIGQISSEVPQNLSASRPQDRQFILSSKKLLLSDSGFYLCAWSLGQSYTFGSGTRLTVV.

This chain links TRBV5-1 with TRBJ1-1, with TRBD1 matching 11 bases. The germline gives CDR1 SGHRS, CDR2 YFSETQ. The CDR3 is 13 residues long. V was pared by 5 bases and J by 11 bases, with 8 bases of the junction left unmatched. CDR3 protein: CASRVGQGDTAFF. Here the CDR3 DNA reads TGCGCCAGCAGAGTGGGACAGGGGGATACGGCTTTCTTT.

The chain has TRBV5-5 and TRBJ1-3; D gene unclear. V lost 3 bases to trimming and J lost 1 base, with 11 bases between them. CDR1 is SGHKS and CDR2 is YYEKEE in the germline V gene (reference sequence). This CDR3 is 15 amino acids long. The CDR3 sequence: CASSSQVVSGNTIYF. As DNA, the CDR3 is TGTGCCAGCAGCTCCCAGGTTGTGTCTGGAAACACCATATATTTT.

This clone appeared a single time. The rearrangement uses TRBV25-1 and TRBJ1-4, with D maybe TRBD1 (5 bases). The CDR3 loop spans 12 amino acids. The V end was cut by 6 bases, the J end by 5 bases, with 7 bases between. CDR1 and CDR2 (germline): MGHDK, SYGVNS. CDR3 bases: TGTGCCAGCAGCCGACAGAATGAAAAACTGTTTTTT. It is translated as CASSRQNEKLFF.

The gene calls are TRBV5-1 and TRBJ2-7, with D maybe TRBD1 (6 bases). The germline CDR1 and CDR2 sequences are SGHRS and YFSETQ. The CDR3 is 14 amino acids. V dropped 0 bases and J dropped 4 bases, with 11 bases sitting between them. CDR3 protein: CASSLAGGSYEQYF. The CDR3 DNA reads TGCGCCAGCAGCTTGGCTGGGGGCTCTTACGAGCAGTACTTC.

The V gene is TRBV5-1, the J gene TRBJ1-1; possibly TRBD1 for D (5 bases). The CDR3 is 14 amino acids. Trimming shortened V by 3 bases and J by 1 base, and 10 bases separated the two germline ends. From germline, CDR1 is SGHRS and CDR2 YFSETQ. CDR3 DNA: TGCGCCAGCAGCTCCTGGGGGGGGAACACTGAAGCTTTCTTT. It translates to CASSSWGGNTEAFF.

The chain couples TRBV4-1 to TRBJ1-2, with TRBD1 identical over 11 bases. Germline CDR1 and CDR2: MGHRA and YSYEKL. The CDR3 consists of 16 residues. After removal of 1 base from V and 8 bases from J, the junction contained 9 bases not matched to a gene. The CDR3, as DNA: TGCGCCAGCAGCCAAGGGGGGACAGGGGGGTATAAGGGCTACACCTTC. Residues: CASSQGGTGGYKGYTF.

This chain links TRBV30 with TRBJ2-2, with D possibly matching TRBD2 (5 bases). This CDR3 contains 14 residues. Trimming pared 2 bases from V and 6 bases from J, leaving 13 bases between. CDR1 is GTSNPN and CDR2 is SVGIG in the germline V gene (reference sequence). CDR3 region: CAWSLALLAGELFF. The CDR3, as DNA: TGTGCCTGGAGTCTAGCCCTTTTGGCCGGGGAGCTGTTTTTT.

The V gene is TRBV7-6, the J gene TRBJ2-5, with D possibly matching TRBD1 (7 bases). The germline V gene encodes CDR1 SGHVS and CDR2 FNYEAQ. CDR3 size: 13 residues. The V end lost 7 bases, the J end lost 7 bases, and 16 bases lay between the germline ends. CDR3 in DNA: TGTGCCAGCACCCCCGTGGAGGGGGCGACCCAGTACTTC. Encoded protein: CASTPVEGATQYF.

V gene TRBV7-9 combines with J gene TRBJ2-7; D is unclear. The CDR3 is made up of 14 amino acids. Per the germline V gene, CDR1 is SEHNR and CDR2 is FQNEAQ (reference sequence). With 5 bases removed from V and 0 bases from J, the gap between germline ends came to 11 bases. In nucleotides, the CDR3 is TGTGCCAGCAGCCAAACCGGGTCCTCCTACGAGCAGTACTTC. Its translation is CASSQTGSSYEQYF. Full variable domain (rest looked up from reference TRBV7-9 and TRBJ2-7): DTGVSQNPRHKITKRGQNVTFRCDPISEHNRLYWYRQTLGQGPEFLTYFQNEAQLEKSRLLSDRFSAERPKGSFSTLEIQRTEQGDSAMYLCASSQTGSSYEQYFGPGTRLTVT.

DNA of the CDR3: TGTGCCAGCAGCTTAGCGTACTCTGGAAACACCATATATTTT. The encoded protein is CASSLAYSGNTIYF. V usage is TRBV7-8 and J usage is TRBJ1-3; D remains ambiguous. The germline V gene encodes CDR1 SGHVS and CDR2 FQNEAQ. The CDR3 length is 14 residues. V was pared by 0 bases and J by 0 bases, with 3 bases between.

The rearrangement uses TRBV7-3 and TRBJ1-2, with 9 bases identical to TRBD1. Germline V gene lookup returns CDR1 SGHTA and CDR2 FQGTGA. With 5 bases clipped from V and 4 bases from J, the junction kept 11 bases outside the gene matches. This CDR3 spans 16 amino acids. CDR3 nucleotide sequence: TGTGCCAGCAGCCCGCAACCGGGACAGGGACCCTATGGCTACACCTTC. It specifies CASSPQPGQGPYGYTF. Filled out from reference TRBV7-3 and TRBJ1-2, the complete variable domain reads GAGVSQTPSNKVTEKGKYVELRCDPISGHTALYWYRQSLGQGPEFLIYFQGTGAADDSGLPNDRFFAVRPEGSVSTLKIQRTERGDSAVYLCASSPQPGQGPYGYTFGSGTRLTVV.

As DNA, the CDR3 is TGTGCCTGGACTCTTGGACAGGGCGGTGAAAAACTGTTTTTT. It translates to CAWTLGQGGEKLFF. The rearrangement uses TRBV30 and TRBJ1-4; 8 bases line up with TRBD1. The CDR3 length is 14 residues. The V segment lost 4 bases and the J segment 7 bases; nucleotides outside the gene matches: 8. CDR1 and CDR2 from the germline V gene are GTSNPN and SVGIG (reference sequence).

The CDR3 here is CASSNRFDTGELFF. In DNA form, the CDR3 reads TGTGCCAGTAGTAACAGGTTTGACACCGGGGAGCTGTTTTTT. The chain uses TRBV19 and TRBJ2-2; the D gene is possibly TRBD1 (5 bases). This CDR3 is built from 14 residues. Germline V lookup: CDR1 LNHDA, CDR2 SQIVND (reference sequence). Trimming left V 4 bases short and J 3 bases short, with 9 bases between.

The chain recombines TRBV9 with TRBJ1-2; 12 bases match TRBD1. Germline V gene data show CDR1 as SGDLS and CDR2 as YYNGEE. The CDR3 loop spans 16 amino acids. Trimming at V came to 3 bases and at J to 8 bases, leaving 11 bases not matched to a gene. CDR3 in amino acids: CASSALPGQGALGYTF. CDR3 in DNA: TGTGCCAGCAGCGCATTACCGGGACAGGGGGCTCTCGGCTACACCTTC.